This T cell receptor beta chain was observed in a study of T cell repertoires in aging, cancer and after chemotherapy. CDR1 DFQATT and CDR2 SNEGSKA come from the germline V gene (reference sequence). Trimming took 6 bases from V and 3 from J; bases not matched to a gene: 16. CDR3 length: 19 residues. The template was genomic DNA from peripheral blood, not RNA. Multiplex touch-down PCR with TRB-A/B primers amplified rearranged V-D-J TRB sequences. TCRdb analysed the multiplex PCR reads with MiXCR anew, one entry per CDR3 protein. This sample has 5,000 to 6,000 distinct CDR3 sequences, with roughly 20% found just once.

The chain employs TRBV20-1 and TRBJ2-1; 14 bases agree with TRBD2. The sequencing input was blood. This sequence was found in a human donor in good health. The donor label of this sample is uncertain. CDR3: CSAKRTGTSGSPRYNEQFF. The CDR3 nucleotides read TGCAGTGCAAAAAGGACCGGGACTAGCGGGAGCCCGCGCTACAATGAGCAGTTCTTC.